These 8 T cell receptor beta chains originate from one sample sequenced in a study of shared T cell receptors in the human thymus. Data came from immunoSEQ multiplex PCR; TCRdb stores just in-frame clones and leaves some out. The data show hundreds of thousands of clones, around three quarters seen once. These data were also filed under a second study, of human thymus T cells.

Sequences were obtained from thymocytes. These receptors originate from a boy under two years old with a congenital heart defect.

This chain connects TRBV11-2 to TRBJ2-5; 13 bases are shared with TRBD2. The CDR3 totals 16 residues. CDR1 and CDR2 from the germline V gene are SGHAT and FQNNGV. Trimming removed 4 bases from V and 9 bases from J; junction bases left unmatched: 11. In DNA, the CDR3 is TGTGCCAGCAGCTCCCTCGGACTAGCGGGAGAGGAGGCCCAGTACTTC. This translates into CASSSLGLAGEEAQYF.

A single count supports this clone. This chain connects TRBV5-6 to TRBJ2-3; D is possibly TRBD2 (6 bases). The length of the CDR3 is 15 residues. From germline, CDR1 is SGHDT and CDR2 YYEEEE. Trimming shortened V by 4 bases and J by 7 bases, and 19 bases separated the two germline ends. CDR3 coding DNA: TGTGCCAGCAGCCGAAGAGGAGGCGGGAATAATACGCAGTATTTT. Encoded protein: CASSRRGGGNNTQYF.

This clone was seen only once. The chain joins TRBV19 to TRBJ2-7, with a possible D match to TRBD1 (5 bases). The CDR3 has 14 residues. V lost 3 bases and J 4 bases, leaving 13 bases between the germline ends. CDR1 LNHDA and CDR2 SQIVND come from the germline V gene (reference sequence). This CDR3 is CASSMGDRMYEQYF. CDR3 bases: TGTGCCAGTAGTATGGGTGACAGAATGTACGAGCAGTACTTC.

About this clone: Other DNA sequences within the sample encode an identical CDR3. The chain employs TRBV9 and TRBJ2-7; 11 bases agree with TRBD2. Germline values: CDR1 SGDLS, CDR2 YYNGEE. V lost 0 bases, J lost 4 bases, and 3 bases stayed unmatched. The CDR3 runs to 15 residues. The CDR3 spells CASSVGVAGGYEQYF. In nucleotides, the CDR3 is TGTGCCAGCAGCGTAGGGGTAGCGGGAGGGTACGAGCAGTACTTC.

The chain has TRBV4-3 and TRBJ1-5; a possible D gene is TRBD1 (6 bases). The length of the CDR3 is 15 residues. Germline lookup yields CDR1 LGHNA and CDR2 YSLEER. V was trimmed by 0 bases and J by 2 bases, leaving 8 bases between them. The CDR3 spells CASSQETGCNQPQHF. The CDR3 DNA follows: TGCGCCAGCAGCCAAGAGACAGGCTGCAATCAGCCCCAGCATTTT.

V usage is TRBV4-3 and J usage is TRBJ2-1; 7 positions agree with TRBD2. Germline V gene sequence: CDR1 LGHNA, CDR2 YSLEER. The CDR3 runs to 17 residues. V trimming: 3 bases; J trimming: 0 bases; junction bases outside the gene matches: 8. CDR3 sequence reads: CASSHFPSGYSYNEQFF. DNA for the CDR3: TGCGCCAGCAGCCATTTTCCTAGCGGATACTCCTACAATGAGCAGTTCTTC.

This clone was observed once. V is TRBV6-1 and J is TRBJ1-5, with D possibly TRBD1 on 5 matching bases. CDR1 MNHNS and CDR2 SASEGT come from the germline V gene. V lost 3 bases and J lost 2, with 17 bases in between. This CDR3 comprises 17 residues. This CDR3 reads CASSDRSGIKGNQPQHF. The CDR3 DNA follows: TGTGCCAGCAGTGACAGGTCAGGGATCAAGGGCAATCAGCCCCAGCATTTT.

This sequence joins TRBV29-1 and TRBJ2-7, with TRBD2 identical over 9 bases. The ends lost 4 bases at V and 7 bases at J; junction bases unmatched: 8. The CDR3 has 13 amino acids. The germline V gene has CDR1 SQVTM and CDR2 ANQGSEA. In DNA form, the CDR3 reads TGCAGCGTTGTGGTTAGCGGGAGTCGGGAGCAGTACTTC. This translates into CSVVVSGSREQYF.